This is a list of T cell receptor beta chains from one sample in a study of breast tumors, draining lymph nodes, adjacent tissues. One entry per CDR3 protein results from TCRdb running MiXCR on the multiplex PCR reads. The data contain some 170,000 distinct CDR3 sequences, 25% to 40% of them singletons. Material for sequencing was axillary lymph node tissue. These receptors were taken from a female donor with breast cancer. Some clones in this sample may be carry-over from other donors' samples. CDR3s include the opening cysteine and the closing phenylalanine or tryptophan. D genes are given only for firm matches. Some rows mark clone size as missing; the rest say once, few, many or name a class of expanded clone.

d_call: TRBD1
j_call: TRBJ1-2
v_call: TRBV5-1
clone_size: many
cdr3_aa: CASSLAGQGAGYTF
cdr3_nt: TGCGCCAGCAGCTTGGCGGGACAGGGGGCTGGCTACACCTTC

d_call: TRBD2
j_call: TRBJ2-3
v_call: TRBV19
clone_size: many
cdr3_aa: CASTPRRGVTDTQYF
cdr3_nt: TGTGCCAGTACGCCAAGGCGGGGGGTCACAGATACGCAGTATTTT

d_call: TRBD2
j_call: TRBJ2-5
v_call: TRBV9
clone_size: -
cdr3_aa: CASSGTSGAKVYF
cdr3_nt: TGTGCCAGCAGCGGGACTAGCGGGGCCAAGGTGTACTTC

d_call: -
j_call: TRBJ2-1
v_call: TRBV28
clone_size: -
cdr3_aa: CASRATLRGEQFF
cdr3_nt: TGTGCCAGCAGGGCTACCTTGAGGGGCGAGCAGTTCTTC

d_call: -
j_call: TRBJ2-7
v_call: TRBV6-1
clone_size: many
cdr3_aa: CASSEVGADLYEQYF
cdr3_nt: TGTGCCAGCAGTGAAGTTGGGGCGGATTTGTACGAGCAGTACTTC

d_call: TRBD2
j_call: TRBJ2-1
v_call: TRBV11-2
clone_size: -
cdr3_aa: CASSPRLAGGHRPYNEQFF
cdr3_nt: TGTGCCAGCAGCCCGAGACTAGCGGGGGGCCATAGACCCTACAATGAGCAGTTCTTC

d_call: TRBD2
j_call: TRBJ2-1
v_call: TRBV30
clone_size: few
cdr3_aa: CAWSVWRSGISYNEQFF
cdr3_nt: TGTGCCTGGAGTGTATGGCGTAGCGGGATCTCCTACAATGAGCAGTTCTTC

d_call: -
j_call: TRBJ2-6
v_call: TRBV5-1
clone_size: -
cdr3_aa: CASSLAGGWTEAF
cdr3_nt: TGCGCCAGCAGCTTAGCAGGGGGGTGGACTGAAGCTTTC

d_call: -
j_call: TRBJ2-3
v_call: TRBV5-5
clone_size: many
cdr3_aa: CASSLLGTDTQYF
cdr3_nt: TGTGCCAGCAGCTTGCTAGGCACAGATACGCAGTATTTT

d_call: TRBD1
j_call: TRBJ2-7
v_call: TRBV7-6
clone_size: many
cdr3_aa: CASSLERTGPYEQYF
cdr3_nt: TGTGCCAGCAGCTTAGAGAGGACAGGGCCCTACGAGCAGTACTTC

d_call: TRBD2
j_call: TRBJ2-2
v_call: TRBV5-1
clone_size: many
cdr3_aa: CASAGLAVTGELFF
cdr3_nt: TGCGCCAGCGCCGGACTAGCGGTCACCGGGGAGCTGTTTTTT

d_call: -
j_call: TRBJ2-5
v_call: TRBV4-1
clone_size: many
cdr3_aa: CASSRREAPEGETQYF
cdr3_nt: TGCGCCAGCAGCCGAAGAGAAGCCCCAGAGGGCGAGACCCAGTACTTC

d_call: -
j_call: TRBJ1-4
v_call: TRBV7-2
clone_size: many
cdr3_aa: CASTPQGPNEKLFF
cdr3_nt: TGTGCCAGCACCCCACAGGGCCCTAATGAAAAACTGTTTTTT

d_call: -
j_call: TRBJ2-7
v_call: TRBV7-2
clone_size: many
cdr3_aa: CASSFDLGAYEQYF
cdr3_nt: TGTGCCAGCAGCTTTGACCTGGGGGCCTACGAGCAGTACTTC

d_call: -
j_call: TRBJ2-3
v_call: TRBV28
clone_size: many
cdr3_aa: CASINRTGFPDTQYF
cdr3_nt: TGTGCCAGCATTAACCGCACAGGGTTCCCAGATACGCAGTATTTT

d_call: -
j_call: TRBJ2-2
v_call: TRBV5-1
clone_size: -
cdr3_aa: CASKGMAGELFF
cdr3_nt: TGCGCCAGCAAAGGGATGGCCGGGGAGCTGTTTTTT

d_call: -
j_call: TRBJ2-3
v_call: TRBV6-2/TRBV6-3
clone_size: many
cdr3_aa: CASTGRDTQYF
cdr3_nt: TGTGCCAGCACAGGGAGGGATACGCAGTATTTT

d_call: -
j_call: TRBJ2-1
v_call: TRBV20-1
clone_size: many
cdr3_aa: CSARDPNEQFF
cdr3_nt: TGCAGTGCTAGAGACCCCAATGAGCAGTTCTTC

d_call: -
j_call: TRBJ2-2
v_call: TRBV7-9
clone_size: -
cdr3_aa: CASSLRTGRDEQYFGPGTGELFF
cdr3_nt: -

d_call: TRBD1
j_call: TRBJ2-3
v_call: TRBV5-1
clone_size: -
cdr3_aa: CASSGPTGQGDTQYF
cdr3_nt: TGCGCCAGCAGCGGACCGACAGGGCAGGGAGATACGCAGTATTTT

d_call: -
j_call: TRBJ2-5
v_call: TRBV20-1
clone_size: many
cdr3_aa: CSAQLVGGKETQYF
cdr3_nt: TGCAGTGCCCAACTGGTTGGGGGAAAAGAGACCCAGTACTTC

d_call: -
j_call: TRBJ1-1
v_call: TRBV20-1
clone_size: -
cdr3_aa: CSAREGVRVTEAFF
cdr3_nt: TGCAGTGCTAGAGAGGGGGTACGGGTGACTGAAGCTTTCTTT

d_call: -
j_call: TRBJ2-2
v_call: TRBV7-9
clone_size: -
cdr3_aa: CAGSRRRGRRTGELFF
cdr3_nt: TGTGCCGGCAGCCGGAGACGGGGGCGAAGGACCGGGGAGCTGTTTTTT

d_call: -
j_call: TRBJ2-2
v_call: TRBV30
clone_size: -
cdr3_aa: CAWGSPQGRTGELFF
cdr3_nt: TGTGCCTGGGGCTCCCCACAGGGAAGGACCGGGGAGCTGTTTTTT

d_call: -
j_call: TRBJ2-5
v_call: TRBV20-1
clone_size: -
cdr3_aa: CSAPPRGRDQETQYF
cdr3_nt: TGCAGTGCTCCGCCCCGGGGCCGTGACCAAGAGACCCAGTACTTC

d_call: -
j_call: TRBJ1-1
v_call: TRBV11-2
clone_size: -
cdr3_aa: CASSSGRADEAFF
cdr3_nt: TGTGCCAGCAGCTCAGGACGGGCTGATGAAGCTTTCTTT

d_call: -
j_call: TRBJ2-6
v_call: TRBV12-3/TRBV12-4
clone_size: -
cdr3_aa: CASSPSYGANVLTF
cdr3_nt: TGTGCCAGCAGCCCTAGTTATGGGGCCAACGTCCTGACTTTC

d_call: TRBD1
j_call: TRBJ2-7
v_call: TRBV28
clone_size: many
cdr3_aa: CASGDRGSYEQYF
cdr3_nt: TGTGCCAGCGGGGACAGGGGGTCCTACGAGCAGTACTTC

d_call: -
j_call: TRBJ1-2
v_call: TRBV12-3/TRBV12-4
clone_size: many
cdr3_aa: CASSFAEGPGGYTF
cdr3_nt: TGTGCCAGCAGTTTCGCGGAAGGGCCCGGCGGCTACACCTTC

d_call: TRBD2
j_call: TRBJ2-5
v_call: TRBV29-1
clone_size: -
cdr3_aa: CSAGLAGGETQYF
cdr3_nt: TGCAGCGCGGGACTAGCGGGGGGGGAGACCCAGTACTTC

d_call: TRBD1
j_call: TRBJ2-1
v_call: TRBV5-6
clone_size: many
cdr3_aa: CASSLLSGTGSYNEQFF
cdr3_nt: TGTGCCAGCAGCTTGCTATCCGGGACAGGGTCATACAATGAGCAGTTCTTC

d_call: -
j_call: TRBJ1-6
v_call: TRBV5-6
clone_size: -
cdr3_aa: CASSLGRIPPLHF
cdr3_nt: TGTGCCAGCAGCTTGGGACGGATTCCACCCCTCCACTTT

d_call: -
j_call: TRBJ1-1
v_call: TRBV7-9
clone_size: few
cdr3_aa: CASSLGERGAFF
cdr3_nt: TGTGCCAGCAGCTTGGGGGAACGGGGAGCTTTCTTT

d_call: -
j_call: TRBJ2-7
v_call: TRBV18
clone_size: many
cdr3_aa: CASSPQKGDHEQYF
cdr3_nt: TGTGCCAGCTCACCCCAGAAGGGGGACCACGAGCAGTACTTC

d_call: TRBD2
j_call: TRBJ2-2
v_call: TRBV25-1
clone_size: -
cdr3_aa: CAGGTSRRGVFVAGELFF
cdr3_nt: TGTGCCGGCGGGACTAGCAGGAGGGGGGTGTTTGTCGCCGGGGAGCTGTTTTTT

d_call: TRBD2
j_call: TRBJ2-3
v_call: TRBV29-1
clone_size: many
cdr3_aa: CSVETGAGAIDTQYF
cdr3_nt: TGCAGCGTTGAAACCGGAGCGGGAGCGATAGATACGCAGTATTTT

d_call: -
j_call: TRBJ2-1
v_call: TRBV6-4
clone_size: -
cdr3_aa: CASPNEQFF
cdr3_nt: TGTGCCAGCCCCAATGAGCAGTTCTTC

d_call: TRBD1
j_call: TRBJ2-1
v_call: TRBV27
clone_size: -
cdr3_aa: CASTTGGNYNEQFF
cdr3_nt: TGTGCCAGCACGACAGGGGGCAACTACAATGAGCAGTTCTTC

d_call: TRBD2
j_call: TRBJ2-1
v_call: TRBV12-3/TRBV12-4
clone_size: many
cdr3_aa: CASSSVQVLAGGNEQFF
cdr3_nt: TGTGCCAGCAGTTCCGTGCAAGTACTAGCGGGGGGCAATGAGCAGTTCTTC

d_call: -
j_call: TRBJ1-3
v_call: TRBV19
clone_size: many
cdr3_aa: CASSIVPAGPGNTIYF
cdr3_nt: TGTGCCAGTAGTATAGTGCCGGCTGGGCCTGGAAACACCATATATTTT

d_call: TRBD1
j_call: TRBJ1-3
v_call: TRBV3-1
clone_size: -
cdr3_aa: CASGQGFAGNTIYF
cdr3_nt: TGTGCCAGCGGACAGGGGTTTGCTGGAAACACCATATATTTT

d_call: -
j_call: TRBJ2-2
v_call: TRBV9
clone_size: many
cdr3_aa: CASSARTVNTGELFF
cdr3_nt: TGTGCCAGCAGCGCCCGAACAGTAAACACCGGGGAGCTGTTTTTT

d_call: -
j_call: TRBJ2-5
v_call: TRBV7-9
clone_size: many
cdr3_aa: CASSLEGAQYF
cdr3_nt: TGTGCCAGCAGCTTAGAAGGGGCCCAGTACTTC

d_call: TRBD1
j_call: TRBJ2-5
v_call: TRBV19
clone_size: many
cdr3_aa: CASSTDRGRETQYF
cdr3_nt: TGTGCCAGTAGTACTGACAGGGGGCGAGAGACCCAGTACTTC

d_call: TRBD2
j_call: TRBJ2-3
v_call: TRBV19
clone_size: -
cdr3_aa: CASSTQAGRTDTQYF
cdr3_nt: TGTGCCAGTAGTACCCAAGCGGGGCGCACAGATACGCAGTATTTT

d_call: -
j_call: TRBJ2-2
v_call: TRBV11-2
clone_size: -
cdr3_aa: CASSLQGELFF
cdr3_nt: TGTGCCAGCAGCTTACAAGGGGAGCTGTTTTTT

d_call: -
j_call: TRBJ2-1
v_call: TRBV7-3
clone_size: many
cdr3_aa: CASSLFGNEQFF
cdr3_nt: TGTGCCAGCAGCCTCTTCGGTAATGAGCAGTTCTTC

d_call: -
j_call: TRBJ2-2
v_call: TRBV19
clone_size: -
cdr3_aa: CASSISKGNGELFF
cdr3_nt: TGTGCCAGTAGTATTTCAAAGGGGAATGGGGAGCTGTTTTTT